The present T cell receptor (beta chain) was sequenced within a study of cytomegalovirus exposure and HLA in healthy donors. Study findings and constraints: Whilst most TCR sequences proved rare, a subset of public TCRs occurred across many donors. Reportedly, cytomegalovirus status was diagnosed with high sensitivity and specificity.

In regard to this clone: Its antigen is not known.

The PCR employed 60 Vbeta primers together with 13 Jbeta primers. Using immunoSEQ multiplex PCR, the repertoire was profiled, and TCRdb retains in-frame clones only, with some absent. Of roughly 170,000 clones listed, 75% to 85% are singletons. This CDR3 region has 12 residues. Germline CDR1 SEHNR, CDR2 FQNEAQ (reference sequence). Trimming took 4 bases from V and 8 from J; bases not matched to a gene: 5. The receptor was derived from a girl aged 2 to 10 in good health and CMV-seropositive. The sample taken for sequencing was PBMCs. V is TRBV7-9 and J is TRBJ2-7, with 7 bases fitting TRBD2. CDR3 DNA: TGTGCCAGCAGCTCGAGGACTAGTCAGCAGTACTTC. This gives the protein CASSSRTSQQYF. Full variable domain (outside the CDR3, taken from reference TRBV7-9 and TRBJ2-7): DTGVSQNPRHKITKRGQNVTFRCDPISEHNRLYWYRQTLGQGPEFLTYFQNEAQLEKSRLLSDRFSAERPKGSFSTLEIQRTEQGDSAMYLCASSSRTSQQYFGPGTRLTVT.